This entry lists 16 T cell receptor beta chains sequenced from one sample in a study of blood T cell repertoires in COVID-19. Clones were read by immunoSEQ multiplex PCR, and TCRdb kept only the in-frame ones, dropping some. The sample consists of roughly 34,000 clones, just over 85% of them appearing once. The source material was peripheral blood. These receptors all stem from a woman in her sixties or seventies with active COVID-19.

The chain joins TRBV6-5 to TRBJ2-5; 13 bases map to TRBD2. CDR3 length: 16 residues. CDR1 and CDR2 from the germline V gene are MNHEY and SVGAGI. V shed 4 bases, J shed 5 bases, and the junction held 7 bases outside the gene matches. Here the CDR3 reads CASSSLAGGDSETQYF. The CDR3 bases are TGTGCCAGCAGTTCACTAGCGGGGGGGGATTCGGAGACCCAGTACTTC.

This clone was counted once. The genes are TRBV3-1 (or the pseudogene TRBV3-2) and TRBJ1-1; D is unresolved. This CDR3 is built from 11 residues. Per the germline V gene, CDR1 is LGHDT and CDR2 is YNNKEL (reference sequence). V dropped 4 bases and J dropped 8 bases, with 8 bases sitting between them. CDR3 in DNA: TGTGCCAGCAGCCTCCGACTGGAAGCTTTCTTT. It translates to CASSLRLEAFF.

The V call is TRBV7-2, the J call TRBJ1-1, with D maybe TRBD1 (5 bases). Per germline, CDR1 SGHTA and CDR2 FQGNSA. V gave up 1 base and J gave up 0 bases, with 6 bases separating them. The CDR3 extends over 14 amino acids. The CDR3 region has the DNA TGTGCCAGCAGCTTAGGGACACTGAACACTGAAGCTTTCTTT. Protein sequence: CASSLGTLNTEAFF.

The rearrangement uses TRBV27 and TRBJ2-7; 7 nucleotides agree with TRBD2. The CDR3 runs 14 residues. CDR1 is MNHEY and CDR2 is SMNVEV in the germline V gene (reference sequence). V lost 6 bases and J lost 5; bases outside the gene matches: 10. The CDR3, as DNA: TGTGCCAGCAGGCCCGGACTAGTTAAAGACGAGCAGTACTTC. Protein product: CASRPGLVKDEQYF.

V and J are TRBV2 and TRBJ1-1; D is uncertain. CDR1 is SNHLY, CDR2 FYNNEI, per germline. This CDR3 is built from 15 residues. The V end lost 7 bases, the J end lost 1 base, and 16 bases lay between the germline ends. The CDR3 bases are TGTGCCAGCACCCCGAGGTTTCCGGGGAACACTGAAGCTTTCTTT. It specifies CASTPRFPGNTEAFF.

The gene calls are TRBV6-5 and TRBJ2-2, with TRBD2 as a possible D gene (7 bases). Trimming cost V 5 bases and J 6 bases, with 16 bases left between them. Germline V CDR1 and CDR2: MNHEY, SVGAGI. CDR3 length: 15 amino acids. CDR3 region: CASSPLGGGPGELFF. CDR3 nucleotides: TGTGCCAGCAGTCCCCTTGGGGGGGGCCCCGGGGAGCTGTTTTTT.

The rearrangement joins TRBV28 to TRBJ1-2; tentative D call: TRBD1 (5 bases). The V end lost 2 bases, the J end lost 6 bases, and 10 bases lay between the germline ends. The CDR3 sequence is 13 residues long. Germline V gene sequence: CDR1 MDHEN, CDR2 SYDVKM. The chain's CDR3 is CASSLLRVDGYTF. The DNA of the CDR3 is TGTGCCAGCAGTTTACTCAGGGTAGATGGCTACACCTTC.

The chain uses TRBV28 and TRBJ1-5; D is undetermined. Trimming stripped 6 bases from V and 1 base from J, with 16 bases between. There are 16 residues in the CDR3. Germline CDR1 reads MDHEN; CDR2 reads SYDVKM. This chain's CDR3 is CASRLLLRGSNQPQHF. The CDR3 nucleotides are TGTGCCAGCAGACTCCTTCTCCGCGGGAGCAATCAGCCCCAGCATTTT.

V is TRBV27 and J is TRBJ2-2; D call uncertain. The CDR3 sequence is 16 residues long. CDR1 is MNHEY, CDR2 SMNVEV, per germline (reference sequence). Trimming stripped 0 bases from V and 2 bases from J, with 10 bases between. CDR3 bases: TGTGCCAGCAGTTTATCTGGTCACCTAAACACCGGGGAGCTGTTTTTT. It specifies CASSLSGHLNTGELFF.

CDR3 bases: TGTGCCAGCGTGCGGGGGCAAAGCACAGATACGCAGTATTTT. It yields the protein CASVRGQSTDTQYF. The chain is built from TRBV11-2 and TRBJ2-3, with D perhaps matching TRBD2 (7 bases). Germline lookup yields CDR1 SGHAT and CDR2 FQNNGV. V was shortened by 8 bases and J by 0 bases, with 12 bases between the two germline ends. This CDR3 has 14 residues.

The chain has TRBV19 and TRBJ1-5; possibly TRBD1 for D (5 bases). Germline-derived CDR1 and CDR2 are LNHDA and SQIVND (reference sequence). Between the trimmed V and J ends, which lost 4 bases and 6 bases, there was a span of 13 bases. The CDR3 length is 14 residues. The CDR3 DNA reads TGTGCCAGTAGTAAGGCAGGGCCAGGTCAGCCCCAGCATTTT. Translating gives CASSKAGPGQPQHF.

The rearrangement joins TRBV7-3 to TRBJ2-5, with 8 nucleotides matching TRBD2. Per germline, CDR1 SGHTA and CDR2 FQGTGA. The CDR3 is 15 residues long. Unmatched junction bases numbered 7, after V lost 3 bases and J lost 4 bases. The CDR3 DNA sequence: TGTGCCAGCAGCTTCGGACTAGCACTCGGAGAGACCCAGTACTTC. Translation gives CASSFGLALGETQYF.

This chain joins TRBV11-3 and TRBJ1-3; D possibly corresponds to TRBD1 (6 bases). Trimming stripped 0 bases from V and 0 bases from J, with 15 bases between. Germline-derived CDR1 and CDR2 are SGHNT and YENEEA. This CDR3 has 18 residues. The CDR3, as DNA: TGTGCCAGCAGCTTAGATCAGCAGGGGAGCAACTCTGGAAACACCATATATTTT. Its protein product is CASSLDQQGSNSGNTIYF.

The chain carries TRBV3-1 (or the pseudogene TRBV3-2) and TRBJ2-7; D may be TRBD1 (6 bases). Germline values: CDR1 LGHDT, CDR2 YNNKEL (reference sequence). V was cut by 1 base and J by 4 bases, with 14 bases left in between. There are 15 residues in the CDR3. The CDR3 here is CASSQALGQNYEQYF. The CDR3 bases are TGTGCCAGCAGCCAAGCCCTCGGACAGAATTACGAGCAGTACTTC.

V is TRBV19 and J is TRBJ2-6; D gene uncertain. Germline-derived CDR1 and CDR2 are LNHDA and SQIVND (reference sequence). CDR3 size: 16 residues. V dropped 6 bases and J dropped 0 bases, with 12 bases sitting between them. The CDR3 reads CASSLQSGSGANVLTF. CDR3 nucleotides: TGTGCCAGTAGCCTCCAATCAGGCTCTGGGGCCAACGTCCTGACTTTC.

The chain is built from TRBV18 and TRBJ1-1, with D unresolved. Germline CDR1 KGHSH, CDR2 LQKENI. The CDR3 runs 15 residues. V shed 0 bases and J shed 0 bases, with 8 bases lying between them. The CDR3 reads CASSPPAEMNTEAFF. DNA of the CDR3: TGTGCCAGCTCACCACCGGCGGAAATGAACACTGAAGCTTTCTTT.